Each of the 11 T cell receptor beta chains below was sequenced from the same sample in a study of CXCR3-negative and CXCR3-positive naive CD8 T cells. The authors made the TRB cDNA libraries by 5' RACE using UMI labels. TCRdb reprocessed the 5' RACE reads and keeps a single row for each CDR3 protein, giving no DNA. The sample yields some 120,000 distinct CDR3 sequences, of which the top ten take up approximately 0.54%. No antigens are known for them. Study-wide points: TRB CDR3s of CXCR3-positive naive cells were more hydrophobic than those of CXCR3-negative naive cells.

Sequenced material: naive CXCR3+ CD8+ T cells from blood. Described subset: CD45RO-CCR7+CD27+CD95- naive CD8+ T cells expressing CXCR3 (TNR3+). These TCRs come from a human donor in good health. Some clones in this sample may be carry-over from other donors' samples.

This sequence joins TRBV7-9 and TRBJ2-7; with no DNA, the TCRdb D assignment of TRBD2 cannot be verified. The CDR3 is 15 residues long. Germline V lookup: CDR1 SEHNR, CDR2 FQNEAQ (reference sequence). CDR3 sequence reads: CASSSPRASLYEQYF.

The chain recombines TRBV5-5 with TRBJ2-2; TCRdb's D call of TRBD2 is untestable without DNA. Germline V gives CDR1 SGHKS, CDR2 YYEKEE (reference sequence). This CDR3 is 15 amino acids long. The CDR3: CASSVTSVNTGELFF.

V gene TRBV28 combines with J gene TRBJ2-7; absent DNA, TCRdb's TRBD2 call cannot be checked. Germline values: CDR1 MDHEN, CDR2 SYDVKM. This CDR3 region has 14 residues. The CDR3 loop is CASNLGGWAYEQYF.

The V and J genes are TRBV7-9 and TRBJ2-7; checking the TCRdb D call of TRBD2 is not possible without DNA. Germline CDR1 is SEHNR and CDR2 is FQNEAQ (reference sequence). This CDR3 spans 15 amino acids. The CDR3 loop reads CASSRPSGSLNEQYF.

The chain recombines TRBV29-1 with TRBJ1-1; TCRdb designates TRBD1, a call that cannot be tested without DNA. CDR1 and CDR2 (germline): SQVTM, ANQGSEA. CDR3 length: 17 amino acids. The CDR3 protein is CSVEGGGIGDRVTEAFF.

The CDR3 sequence is CASSQGSGDLTGELFF. J is TRBJ2-2 and V is TRBV4-1. The germline CDR1 and CDR2 sequences are MGHRA and YSYEKL. The CDR3 runs to 16 residues.

The gene calls are TRBV5-4 and TRBJ1-2. The CDR3 runs 14 residues. Germline-derived CDR1 and CDR2 are SGHNT and YYREEE (reference sequence). The CDR3 loop is CASSLGSANYGYTF. The full variable domain, completed using reference TRBV5-4 and TRBJ1-2, is ETGVTQSPTHLIKTRGQQVTLRCSSQSGHNTVSWYQQALGQGPQFIFQYYREEENGRGNFPPRFSGLQFPNYSSELNVNALELDDSALYLCASSLGSANYGYTFGSGTRLTVV.

The genes are TRBV7-9 and TRBJ2-7. The germline CDR1 and CDR2 sequences are SEHNR and FQNEAQ (reference sequence). The CDR3 is 16 residues long. This CDR3 is CASSLGSAGIFYEQYF.

This chain uses TRBV10-1 with TRBJ1-1; TCRdb calls TRBD1, which cannot be checked without DNA. CDR3 length: 12 residues. Looked up from germline, CDR1 is WNHNN and CDR2 is SYGVQD (reference sequence). This CDR3 is CASSDNHGGAFF.

The gene calls are TRBV7-5 and TRBJ2-7; TCRdb's D call, TRBD1, is unchecked because there is no DNA. TRBV7-5 is a listed pseudogene. This CDR3 spans 19 amino acids. The CDR3 sequence is CISVSEAHDPGQGSYEQYF.

The chain carries TRBV29-1 and TRBJ2-1. Germline CDR1 and CDR2: SQVTM and ANQGSEA. This CDR3 is built from 12 residues. CDR3 residues: CSVEGNYNEQFF.